This TCR beta chain comes out of a study of blood T cell repertoires in COVID-19. Study as a whole: The cDNA or gDNA used as material had been derived from T cells, B-cell-depleted T cells, or PBMCs.

Data came from immunoSEQ multiplex PCR; TCRdb stores just in-frame clones and leaves some out. Among 70,000 to 90,000 clones listed, about 85% were seen once. Looked up from germline, CDR1 is SGHVS and CDR2 is FQNEAQ. The CDR3 length is 15 residues. The junction had 9 bases not matched to a gene; V was cut back by 5 bases and J by 3 bases. The clonotype originates from a human donor in a cohort sampled during active COVID-19. The chain is built from TRBV7-8 and TRBJ1-2, with 7 bases that match TRBD1. Sequenced: peripheral blood. This CDR3 is CASSPTGTRDYGYTF. The CDR3 region has the DNA TGTGCCAGCAGCCCGACAGGGACCCGGGACTATGGCTACACCTTC. Based on the CDR3 plus reference TRBV7-8 and TRBJ1-2, the full variable domain is GAGVSQSPRYKVAKRGQDVALRCDPISGHVSLFWYQQALGQGPEFLTYFQNEAQLDKSGLPSDRFFAERPEGSVSTLKIQRTQQEDSAVYLCASSPTGTRDYGYTFGSGTRLTVV.